This note documents a single TCR beta chain sequence. The V gene's germline CDR1 is SGDLS and CDR2 YYNGEE. Trimming left V 0 bases short and J 4 bases short, with 7 bases between. The CDR3 contains 13 residues. The sample belongs to a study of OX40 agonist ivuxolimab in advanced cancers. The assay was immunoSEQ multiplex PCR, and TCRdb's table has in-frame clones only and misses some. The sample yields around 140,000 clones, 90% seen once. The rearrangement uses TRBV9 and TRBJ1-2; D uncertain. This TCR came from an adult with an advanced solid tumor such as melanoma, head and neck, liver or kidney cancer. Sample: CD4+ or CD8+ T cells sorted from blood, taken in a trial of the OX40 agonist ivuxolimab. CDR3: CASSVAVGYGYTF. The DNA of the CDR3 is TGTGCCAGCAGCGTAGCCGTCGGCTATGGCTACACCTTC. Drawing the rest from reference TRBV9 and TRBJ1-2, the complete variable domain is DSGVTQTPKHLITATGQRVTLRCSPRSGDLSVYWYQQSLDQGLQFLIQYYNGEERAKGNILERFSAQQFPDLHSELNLSSLELGDSALYFCASSVAVGYGYTFGSGTRLTVV.